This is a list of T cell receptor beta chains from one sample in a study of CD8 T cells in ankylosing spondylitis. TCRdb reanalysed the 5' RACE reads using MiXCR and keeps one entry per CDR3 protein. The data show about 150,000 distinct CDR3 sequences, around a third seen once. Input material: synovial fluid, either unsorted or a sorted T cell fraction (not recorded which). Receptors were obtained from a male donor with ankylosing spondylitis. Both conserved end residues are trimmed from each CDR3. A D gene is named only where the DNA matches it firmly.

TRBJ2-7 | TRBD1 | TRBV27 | ASSATPGQGYEQY
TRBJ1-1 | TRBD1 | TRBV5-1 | ASSWTGDQTNTEAF
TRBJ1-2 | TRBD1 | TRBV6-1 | ASSEAGTGSRGYT
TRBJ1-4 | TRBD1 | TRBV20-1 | SARGLTLRDRGTTNEKLF
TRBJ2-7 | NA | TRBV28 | ASTVDSFHEQY
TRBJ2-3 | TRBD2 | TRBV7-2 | ASSLAGTSVEDTQY
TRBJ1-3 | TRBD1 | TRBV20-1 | SARDPNRGPGNTIY
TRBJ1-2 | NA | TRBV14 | ASSQAGKTNYGYT
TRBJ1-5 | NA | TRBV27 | ASREGGNQPQH
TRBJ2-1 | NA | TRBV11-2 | ASSFGQNNEQF
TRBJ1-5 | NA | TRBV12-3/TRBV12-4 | ASSLHEDQPQH
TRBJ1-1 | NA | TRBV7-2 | ASSWNQGVTEAF
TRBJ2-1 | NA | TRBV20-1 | SLRSSYNEQF
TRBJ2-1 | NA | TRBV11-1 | ASSQPGTQLPSYNEQF
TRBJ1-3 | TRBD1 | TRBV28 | ASSSRTGPRNTIY
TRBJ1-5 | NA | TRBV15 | ATSRDRTDSNQPQH
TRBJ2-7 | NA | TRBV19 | ASSIAAGQYEQY
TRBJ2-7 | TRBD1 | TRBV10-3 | ASKLTGGSYEQY
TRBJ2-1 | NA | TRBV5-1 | ASSPAIASLFGGNEQF
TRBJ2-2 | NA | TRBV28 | ASSPYRGGVTGELF
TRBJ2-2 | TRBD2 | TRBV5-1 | ASSFLSGLAGGSNTGELF
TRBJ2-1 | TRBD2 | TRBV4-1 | ASSPSPSGGYNEQF
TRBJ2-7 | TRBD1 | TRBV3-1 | ASSARDRAPYEQY
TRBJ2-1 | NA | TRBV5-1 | ASSLAETINNEQF
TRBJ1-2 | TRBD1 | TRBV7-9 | ASSPDRDGYT
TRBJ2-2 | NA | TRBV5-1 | ASSPRGNTGELF
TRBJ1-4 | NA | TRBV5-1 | ASSLDLGPNEKLF
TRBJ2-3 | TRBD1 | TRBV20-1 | SASPGGSGTDTQY
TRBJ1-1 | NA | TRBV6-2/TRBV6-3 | ASSRHLEGTEAF
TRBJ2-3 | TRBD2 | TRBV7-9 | ASSLRDYWDTQY
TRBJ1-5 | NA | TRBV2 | ASRQGGVQPQH
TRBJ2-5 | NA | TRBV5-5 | ASSLILEETQY
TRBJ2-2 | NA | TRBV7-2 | ASGSAANTGELF
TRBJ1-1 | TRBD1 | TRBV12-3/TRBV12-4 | ASKATGELAEAF
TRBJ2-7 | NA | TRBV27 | ASSSRTTNYEQY
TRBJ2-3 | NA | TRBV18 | ASSPGQGGADTQY
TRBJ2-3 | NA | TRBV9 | ASSVHESDTQY
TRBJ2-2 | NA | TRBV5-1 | ASSSEGFTGELF
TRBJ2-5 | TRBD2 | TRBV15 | ATSRPGGGETQY
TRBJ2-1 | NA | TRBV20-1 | SASGRYYNEQF